In this sample, the clone carrying this TCR beta chain turned up many times. Its antigen is not identified. CDR1 LGHDT and CDR2 YNNKEL come from the germline V gene (reference sequence). The V and J ends lost 5 bases and 6 bases, in that order; junction bases with no gene match: 10. This CDR3 is 15 amino acids long. These data come from a study of read filtering for tumor transcriptome and immune sequencing. Study at large: R-ISS stage counts were 8 for I, approximately 15 for II, 6 or 7 for III. Study findings and constraints: IR-seq captured clonotypes deeper and more reliably than RNA-seq. About 80% of IR-seq clonotypes had a single read, yet these held 3.5% to 4.5% of reads.

This library used approximately 390 ng RNA and molecular barcoded adaptors spanning alpha/delta and beta/gamma chains. TCRdb re-called the reads through MiXCR, storing one row per CDR3 protein. The repertoire includes roughly 90,000 distinct CDR3 sequences, roughly 21% of them detected once, and roughly 10% sits in the top ten. At the time of active disease, bone marrow was collected from every patient. The sequence was obtained from a donor over 35 with multiple myeloma. The chain links TRBV3-1 to TRBJ2-1; 7 nucleotides match TRBD1. The sample was a population of CD138-negative cells sorted from bone marrow. This CDR3 reads CASSGYHRGGNEQFF. CDR3 nucleotides: TGTGCCAGCAGCGGATACCACAGGGGCGGCAATGAGCAGTTCTTC.